The clone carrying this T cell receptor (beta chain) was detected a few times. Its antigen is unknown. TCRdb used MiXCR to reprocess the 5' RACE reads, holding one entry per CDR3 protein. The table lists some 340,000 distinct CDR3 sequences, over 10% of them singletons. This CDR3 contains 14 residues. CDR1 SGHVS and CDR2 FNYEAQ come from the germline V gene. V lost 5 bases and J lost 3, with 14 bases in between. The data are from a study of T-cell memory formation after mild COVID-19. Looking at the study overall: TCR clusters largely stayed donor specific. Overall study findings and caveats: Confirmation was lacking for SARS-CoV-2 specificity of second-wave clones that peaked on day 37. Within pre-infection memory, some responding clones were found, suggesting cross-reactive memory joined. Shrinking CD4+ clones were chiefly CM and EM; CD8+ ones were chiefly EMRA.

J is TRBJ2-7 and V is TRBV7-6; possible D gene TRBD1, 6 bases. The sequence was collected from a man in his late teens or twenties who had mild COVID-19 (a few samples of this study predate the infection). Cell type and time point are not known. The specimen sequenced was PBMCs or a T cell subset sorted from them (not recorded which). In DNA form, the CDR3 reads TGTGCCAGCAGCCCGGCACAGGGCGTCTACGAGCAGTACTTC. Protein: CASSPAQGVYEQYF.